Each of the 7 T cell receptor beta chains below was sequenced from the same sample in a study of cytomegalovirus exposure and HLA in healthy donors. PCR employed 60 Vbeta and 13 Jbeta primers. Profiled with immunoSEQ multiplex PCR; TCRdb holds only in-frame clones, not every one. The table has roughly 67,000 clones, approximately 75% seen once. The sequencing input was PBMCs. These receptors originate from a man in his 60s in good health and CMV-seropositive.

The V gene is TRBV5-1, the J gene TRBJ1-5; D call uncertain. V dropped 0 bases and J dropped 3 bases, with 10 bases sitting between them. The germline gives CDR1 SGHRS, CDR2 YFSETQ. CDR3 length: 15 amino acids. CDR3 bases: TGCGCCAGCAGCTTGGCCGGGGTAAACAATCAGCCCCAGCATTTT. It yields the protein CASSLAGVNNQPQHF.

The chain links TRBV6-1 to TRBJ1-1; no firm D call. Germline V gene data show CDR1 as MNHNS and CDR2 as SASEGT. The ends were cut back, 6 bases at V and 10 bases at J, with 12 bases in the middle. This CDR3 region has 11 residues. CDR3 sequence reads: CASRTASGAFF. The DNA of the CDR3 is TGTGCCAGCAGGACTGCAAGTGGAGCTTTCTTT.

This clone was seen more than once but under ten times. The V call is TRBV5-4, the J call TRBJ2-5; weak D call: TRBD2 (6 bases). V gave up 0 bases and J gave up 4 bases, with 10 bases separating them. CDR1 and CDR2 (germline): SGHNT, YYREEE (reference sequence). The CDR3 contains 14 residues. In DNA, the CDR3 is TGTGCCAGCAGCTTGGCTAGCGCGGGAGAGACCCAGTACTTC. Its protein is CASSLASAGETQYF.

The chain couples TRBV27 to TRBJ1-5; D is uncertain. Deletions cut 10 bases from V and 9 bases from J, with 10 bases between. There are 10 residues in the CDR3. CDR1 and CDR2 from the germline V gene are MNHEY and SMNVEV (reference sequence). CDR3 protein: CATRRMPQHF. The CDR3 DNA reads as TGTGCCACCCGGCGGATGCCCCAGCATTTT.

CDR3 loop: CASSPRQVGANEQFF. The CDR3 nucleotides read TGTGCCAGCTCCCCCCGACAGGTAGGGGCCAATGAGCAGTTCTTC. The rearrangement joins TRBV5-4 to TRBJ2-1; tentatively, D is TRBD1 (6 bases). Trimming stripped 7 bases from V and 6 bases from J, with 20 bases between. Germline V gene lookup returns CDR1 SGHNT and CDR2 YYREEE (reference sequence). The CDR3 is made up of 15 amino acids.

This chain joins TRBV2 and TRBJ1-1, with TRBD1 as a possible D gene (5 bases). Germline V gene sequence: CDR1 SNHLY, CDR2 FYNNEI. The V end was cut by 4 bases, the J end by 5 bases, with 14 bases between. The CDR3 spans 14 residues. This chain's CDR3 is CASSVLGLGTEAFF. In DNA form, the CDR3 reads TGTGCCAGCAGTGTTTTGGGGCTGGGGACTGAAGCTTTCTTT.

This clone was counted between two and nine times. V usage is TRBV6-1 and J usage is TRBJ1-1; 7 bases are a match to TRBD1. The V and J ends lost 5 bases and 4 bases, in that order; junction bases with no gene match: 7. From germline, CDR1 is MNHNS and CDR2 SASEGT. This CDR3 spans 14 amino acids. CDR3 loop: CASSHTGAGTEAFF. Here the CDR3 DNA reads TGTGCCAGCAGTCACACAGGGGCTGGCACTGAAGCTTTCTTT.